These T cell receptor beta chains were read from a single sample in a study of blood T cell repertoires in COVID-19. TCRdb's copy holds only in-frame clones and misses some; the assay was immunoSEQ multiplex PCR. Of about 300,000 clones in the sample, about nine tenths were seen once. The specimen sequenced was PBMCs or T cells enriched from blood (not recorded which). These receptors were taken from a man under 40 who had recovered from COVID-19. CDR3s include the opening cysteine and the closing phenylalanine or tryptophan. Fields, in order: V gene, J gene, clone size, D gene, CDR3 DNA, CDR3 protein. D genes are given only for firm matches. The listing skips clone size in some rows; elsewhere it reads once, few, many or a size class.

v_gene: TRBV6-1
j_gene: TRBJ1-2
abundance: .
d_gene: TRBD1
CDR3nt: TGTGCCAGCAGTGGGGCTGGGACAGGGATATTTAACTATGGCTACACCTTC
CDR3aa: CASSGAGTGIFNYGYTF

v_gene: TRBV5-6
j_gene: TRBJ2-2
abundance: .
d_gene: .
CDR3nt: TGTGCCAGCAGCTTGTTCAGGAACACCGGGGAGCTGTTTTTT
CDR3aa: CASSLFRNTGELFF

v_gene: TRBV25-1
j_gene: TRBJ1-1
abundance: .
d_gene: TRBD1
CDR3nt: TGTGCCAGCAGTGAATGGAGACAGGGGAACACTGAAGCTTTCTTT
CDR3aa: CASSEWRQGNTEAFF

v_gene: TRBV4-1
j_gene: TRBJ2-5
abundance: .
d_gene: TRBD2
CDR3nt: TGCGCCAGCAGCCAAGCTACCCTAGCGGGGGGGAGCCCCAGGTACTTC
CDR3aa: CASSQATLAGGSPRYF

v_gene: TRBV7-9
j_gene: TRBJ2-3
abundance: .
d_gene: TRBD2
CDR3nt: TGTGCCAGCAGCTTTGCGGCGGGGGGAGGCACAGATACGCAGTATTTT
CDR3aa: CASSFAAGGGTDTQYF

v_gene: TRBV5-7
j_gene: TRBJ2-3
abundance: .
d_gene: TRBD2
CDR3nt: TGTGCCAACACGGGACTAGCGGAACCCTACACAGATACGCAGTATTTT
CDR3aa: CANTGLAEPYTDTQYF

v_gene: TRBV15
j_gene: TRBJ2-1
abundance: .
d_gene: TRBD2
CDR3nt: TGTGCCACAGCGGGACTAGCGGATTACAATGAGCAGTTCTTC
CDR3aa: CATAGLADYNEQFF

v_gene: TRBV2
j_gene: TRBJ2-3
abundance: .
d_gene: .
CDR3nt: TGTGCCAGCAGTAGCGACAGGCAGAACACAGATACGCAGTATTTT
CDR3aa: CASSSDRQNTDTQYF

v_gene: TRBV10-3
j_gene: TRBJ1-6
abundance: .
d_gene: TRBD1
CDR3nt: TGTGCCATCAGTGCCCCCCCCGGGACAGGAGATTCACCCCTCCACTTT
CDR3aa: CAISAPPGTGDSPLHF

v_gene: TRBV5-1
j_gene: TRBJ2-3
abundance: .
d_gene: TRBD2
CDR3nt: TGCGCCAGCAGCTTGGCCCCGGGACTAGCGGGGACAGATACGCAGTATTTT
CDR3aa: CASSLAPGLAGTDTQYF

v_gene: TRBV5-1
j_gene: TRBJ1-1
abundance: few
d_gene: TRBD1
CDR3nt: TGCGCCAGCAGCAGCCTACAGGGGAGCACTGAAGCTTTCTTT
CDR3aa: CASSSLQGSTEAFF

v_gene: TRBV11-3
j_gene: TRBJ2-7
abundance: once
d_gene: TRBD1
CDR3nt: TGTGCCAGCAGCTCCCGACAGGGAAACTACGAGCAGTACTTC
CDR3aa: CASSSRQGNYEQYF

v_gene: TRBV27
j_gene: TRBJ1-2
abundance: .
d_gene: .
CDR3nt: TGTGCCAGCAGTTTACGGGGGACCTATGGCTACACCTTC
CDR3aa: CASSLRGTYGYTF

v_gene: TRBV29-1
j_gene: TRBJ1-1
abundance: .
d_gene: TRBD1
CDR3nt: TGCAGCGTTGGGGGACAGGGGGCGATTGAAGCTTTCTTT
CDR3aa: CSVGGQGAIEAFF

v_gene: TRBV11-2
j_gene: TRBJ2-2
abundance: .
d_gene: TRBD2
CDR3nt: TGTGCCAGCAGCTCGCGGGGGGGTCCAAACACCGGGGAGCTGTTTTTT
CDR3aa: CASSSRGGPNTGELFF

v_gene: TRBV27
j_gene: TRBJ1-6
abundance: .
d_gene: .
CDR3nt: TGTGCCAGCAGTTTCCCTGGAGAGACCCTCCACTTT
CDR3aa: CASSFPGETLHF

v_gene: TRBV7-9
j_gene: TRBJ1-2
abundance: .
d_gene: TRBD1
CDR3nt: TGTGCCAGCAGCTACGGACAGGGGGCGGGCGGCTACACCTTC
CDR3aa: CASSYGQGAGGYTF

v_gene: TRBV4-1
j_gene: TRBJ1-6
abundance: .
d_gene: .
CDR3nt: TGCGCCAGCAGCCACCCCCATCTGGCACTTCGCGCGGATTCACCCCTCCACTTT
CDR3aa: CASSHPHLALRADSPLHF

v_gene: TRBV19
j_gene: TRBJ2-7
abundance: .
d_gene: .
CDR3nt: TGTGCCAGTAGTGAGGGACTCGCGCCGAAGGAGCAGTACTTC
CDR3aa: CASSEGLAPKEQYF

v_gene: TRBV28
j_gene: TRBJ1-1
abundance: few
d_gene: .
CDR3nt: TGTGCCAGCATCACTTTGAAGGGGGGGACTGAAGCTTTCTTT
CDR3aa: CASITLKGGTEAFF

v_gene: TRBV5-8
j_gene: TRBJ1-1
abundance: .
d_gene: TRBD1
CDR3nt: TGTGCCAGCAGCTTAGGACAGGGGGTCACTGAAGCTTTCTTT
CDR3aa: CASSLGQGVTEAFF

v_gene: TRBV19
j_gene: TRBJ2-1
abundance: .
d_gene: TRBD2
CDR3nt: TGTGCCAGTAGTCATGGGGGGGGAGGGAGCTCCTACAATGAGCAGTTCTTC
CDR3aa: CASSHGGGGSSYNEQFF

v_gene: TRBV5-6
j_gene: TRBJ2-5
abundance: .
d_gene: .
CDR3nt: TGTGCCAGCAGCTTGTATTCGGCAACAGGGGAGACCCAGTACTTC
CDR3aa: CASSLYSATGETQYF

v_gene: TRBV7-9
j_gene: TRBJ2-1
abundance: few
d_gene: TRBD2
CDR3nt: TGTGCCAGCAGCTTAGCGGCGGGAGGCTTAGATGAGCAGTTCTTC
CDR3aa: CASSLAAGGLDEQFF

v_gene: TRBV12-3/TRBV12-4
j_gene: TRBJ1-2
abundance: .
d_gene: .
CDR3nt: TGTGCCAGCAGTACCGGGGATGGCTATGGCTACACCTTC
CDR3aa: CASSTGDGYGYTF

v_gene: TRBV30
j_gene: TRBJ1-2
abundance: .
d_gene: .
CDR3nt: TGTGCCTGGAACGTAGGCGGCTATGGCTACACCTTC
CDR3aa: CAWNVGGYGYTF